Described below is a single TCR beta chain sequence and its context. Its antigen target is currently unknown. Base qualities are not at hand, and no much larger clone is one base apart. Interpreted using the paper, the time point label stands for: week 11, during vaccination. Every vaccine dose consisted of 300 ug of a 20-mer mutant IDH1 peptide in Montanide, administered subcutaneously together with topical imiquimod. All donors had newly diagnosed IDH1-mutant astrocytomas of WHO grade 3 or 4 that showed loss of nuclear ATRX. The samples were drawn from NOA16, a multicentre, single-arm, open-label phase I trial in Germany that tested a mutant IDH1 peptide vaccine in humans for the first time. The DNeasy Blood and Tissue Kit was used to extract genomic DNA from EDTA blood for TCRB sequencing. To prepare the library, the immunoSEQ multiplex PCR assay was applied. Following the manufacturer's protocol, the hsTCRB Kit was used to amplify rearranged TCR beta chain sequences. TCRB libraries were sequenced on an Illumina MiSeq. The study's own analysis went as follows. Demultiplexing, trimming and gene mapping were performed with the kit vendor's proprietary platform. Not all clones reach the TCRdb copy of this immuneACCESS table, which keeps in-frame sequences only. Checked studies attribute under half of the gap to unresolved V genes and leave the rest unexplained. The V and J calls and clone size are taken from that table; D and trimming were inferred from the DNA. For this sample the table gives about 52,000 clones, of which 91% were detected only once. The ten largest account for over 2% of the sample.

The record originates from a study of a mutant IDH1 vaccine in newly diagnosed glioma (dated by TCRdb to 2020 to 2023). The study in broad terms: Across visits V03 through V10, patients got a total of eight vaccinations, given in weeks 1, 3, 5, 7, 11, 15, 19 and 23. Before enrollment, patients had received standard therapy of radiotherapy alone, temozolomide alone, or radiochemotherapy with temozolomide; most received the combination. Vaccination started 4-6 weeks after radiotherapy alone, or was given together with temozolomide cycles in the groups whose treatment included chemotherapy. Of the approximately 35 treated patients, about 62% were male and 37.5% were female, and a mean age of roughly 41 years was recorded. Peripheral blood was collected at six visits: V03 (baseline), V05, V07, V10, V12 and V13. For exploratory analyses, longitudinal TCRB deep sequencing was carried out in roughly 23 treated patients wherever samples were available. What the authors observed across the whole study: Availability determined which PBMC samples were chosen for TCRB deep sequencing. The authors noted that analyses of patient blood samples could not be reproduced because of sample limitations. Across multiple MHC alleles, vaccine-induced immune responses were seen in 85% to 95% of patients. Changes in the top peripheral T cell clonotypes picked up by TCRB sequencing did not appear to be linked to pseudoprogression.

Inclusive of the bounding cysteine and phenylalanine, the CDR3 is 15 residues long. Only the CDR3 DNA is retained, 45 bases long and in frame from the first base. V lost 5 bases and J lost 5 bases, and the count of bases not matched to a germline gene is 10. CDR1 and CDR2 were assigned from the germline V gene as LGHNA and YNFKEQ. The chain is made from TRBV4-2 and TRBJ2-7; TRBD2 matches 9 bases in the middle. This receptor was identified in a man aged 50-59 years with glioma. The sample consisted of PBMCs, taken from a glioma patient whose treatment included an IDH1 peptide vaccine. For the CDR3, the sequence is CASSGTGTSINEQYF. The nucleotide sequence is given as TGTGCCAGCAGCGGTACCGGGACTAGCATTAACGAGCAGTACTTC.